These T cell receptor beta chains were read from a single sample in a study of blood T cell repertoires in COVID-19. Clones were sequenced by immunoSEQ multiplex PCR, and TCRdb holds only the in-frame ones, with some missing. The data show roughly 280,000 clones, 87% seen once. The sequenced sample was peripheral blood. The origin of the receptors is a woman between 45 and 65 years old who had recovered from COVID-19. CDR3s include the opening cysteine and the closing phenylalanine or tryptophan. The D gene is left open where the match is weak. Clone sizes are given selectively: once, few, many, or a class where the clone is expanded.

18	TRBV21-1	TRBJ2-1	-	-	TGTGCCAGCAGCCCCGCGGGACAGCTGATGAGCTCCTACAATGAGCAGTTCTTC	CASSPAGQLMSSYNEQFF
13	TRBV7-2	TRBJ1-2	-	-	TGTGCCAGCAGCTTAACACTAAACTATGGCTACACCTTC	CASSLTLNYGYTF
13	TRBV12-3/TRBV12-4	TRBJ2-7	TRBD1	-	TGTGCCAGCAGCCCGGACAGGGGAGACGAGCAGTACTTC	CASSPDRGDEQYF
14	TRBV5-6	TRBJ1-3	-	-	TGTGCCAGCACCGGCGGGGGCTCTGGAAACACCATATATTTT	CASTGGGSGNTIYF
15	TRBV6-2/TRBV6-3	TRBJ1-2	-	once	TGTGCCAGCAGTCACAGGGTCATGAATAACTATGGCTACACCTTC	CASSHRVMNNYGYTF
14	TRBV4-1	TRBJ1-3	-	-	TGCGCCAGCAGCCTTCAGGGCTCTGGAAACACCATATATTTT	CASSLQGSGNTIYF
15	TRBV10-3	TRBJ1-1	TRBD1	-	TGTGCCATCAGTACCGGACAGGGAACGGTCACTGAAGCTTTCTTT	CAISTGQGTVTEAFF
13	TRBV19	TRBJ2-7	-	-	TGTGCCAGTAGCTTAAAGGGGGCCTACGAGCAGTACTTC	CASSLKGAYEQYF
16	TRBV4-3	TRBJ1-2	TRBD1	-	TGCGCCAGCAGCCAAGACAGTAGAGGGGGCGTCGATGGCTACACCTTC	CASSQDSRGGVDGYTF
15	TRBV30	TRBJ2-3	TRBD2	-	TGTGCCTGGTCCGTTGCGGGGGGGCTAACAGATACGCAGTATTTT	CAWSVAGGLTDTQYF
15	TRBV9	TRBJ2-3	TRBD2	-	TGTGCCAGCAGCGCTAGCGGGACTGTGGGAGATACGCAGTATTTT	CASSASGTVGDTQYF
14	TRBV28	TRBJ2-3	-	-	TGTGCCAGCAGTTCCCCCGCGGGCCGTGATACGCAGTATTTT	CASSSPAGRDTQYF
15	TRBV10-3	TRBJ2-7	-	-	TGTGCCATCAGTGAGTCGACAGCTTCAGGCTACGAGCAGTACTTC	CAISESTASGYEQYF
15	TRBV7-2	TRBJ1-2	TRBD1	-	TGTGCCAGCAGCTTAGAGGGACAGTCTAACTATGGCTACACCTTC	CASSLEGQSNYGYTF
15	TRBV25-1	TRBJ1-1	-	-	TGTGCCAGCAGTGAATCGAAGTGGGGCTTTCCGGAAGCTTTCTTT	CASSESKWGFPEAFF
16	TRBV5-5	TRBJ2-2	TRBD2	-	TGTGCCAGCAGCTTGGGCGCGGGAGGGGCGACCGGGGAGCTGTTTTTT	CASSLGAGGATGELFF
15	TRBV4-3	TRBJ2-1	TRBD1	-	TGCGCCAGCAGCCAGGTGACAGGGGGCTTTAATGAGCAGTTCTTC	CASSQVTGGFNEQFF
18	TRBV6-1	TRBJ2-4	-	-	TGTGCCAGCAGTGAAGCGGCGAGGGCACGAGTAGCCAAAAACATTCAGTACTTC	CASSEAARARVAKNIQYF
15	TRBV28	TRBJ2-4	-	few	TGTGCCAGCAGTTTAGGACAGCTAGCCAAAAACATTCAGTACTTC	CASSLGQLAKNIQYF
17	TRBV19	TRBJ2-3	-	once	TGTGCCAGTAGTATCGATACTAGTTCTCGAAACACAGATACGCAGTATTTT	CASSIDTSSRNTDTQYF
14	TRBV7-3	TRBJ1-2	TRBD1	once	TGTGCCAGCAGCCCCTGGGCAGGGGGCTATGGCTACACCTTC	CASSPWAGGYGYTF
13	TRBV6-4	TRBJ1-3	-	-	TGTGCCAGCAGTGACCTAGGTGGAAACACCATATATTTT	CASSDLGGNTIYF
12	TRBV2	TRBJ2-1	-	-	TGTGCCAGCAGGCCAGAGGGAAAAGAGCAGTTCTTC	CASRPEGKEQFF
16	TRBV7-2	TRBJ2-1	TRBD2	-	TGTGCCAGCAGCTCGACCGGGACTAGCGTAAGGGATGAGCAGTTCTTC	CASSSTGTSVRDEQFF
13	TRBV19	TRBJ2-7	TRBD2	-	TGTGCCAGTAGTATAGCCGGGACTAACGAGCAGTACTTC	CASSIAGTNEQYF
14	TRBV7-2	TRBJ1-2	-	-	TGTGCCAGCAGCTTACAACAGGGATATCATGGCTACACCTTC	CASSLQQGYHGYTF
14	TRBV15	TRBJ1-1	-	few	TGTGCCACCACTCAGACACTCATGAACACTGAAGCTTTCTTT	CATTQTLMNTEAFF
16	TRBV5-6	TRBJ2-2	-	-	TGTGCCAGCAGCCGTAAGGCGTTAGCTGTTGGCGGGGAGCTGTTTTTT	CASSRKALAVGGELFF
15	TRBV3-1/TRBV3-2	TRBJ1-2	-	-	TGTGCCAGCAGCCAAGTTTTCGGGGGTACTGATGGCTACACCTTC	CASSQVFGGTDGYTF
13	TRBV19	TRBJ1-2	TRBD1	-	TGTGCCAGTGGGACAGGGCGTAACTATGGCTACACCTTC	CASGTGRNYGYTF
14	TRBV7-8	TRBJ2-5	-	-	TGTGCCAGCAGGAGGAGCCGGTTACAAGAGACCCAGTACTTC	CASRRSRLQETQYF
14	TRBV9	TRBJ2-7	-	-	TGTGCCAGCAGCGTATCACGGGTTCCCTACGAGCAGTACTTC	CASSVSRVPYEQYF
14	TRBV30	TRBJ1-6	-	-	TGTGCCTGGAAAGGAGGGGAAGAAGGTTCACCCCTCCACTTT	CAWKGGEEGSPLHF
17	TRBV5-1	TRBJ2-1	TRBD2	-	TGCGCCAGCAGCTTGGTGCTAGCGGGGTTAAACTACAATGAGCAGTTCTTC	CASSLVLAGLNYNEQFF
16	TRBV5-1	TRBJ2-7	TRBD2	-	TGCGCCAGCAGCCCGGATTCCCGCGGGGGAGGCTACGAGCAGTACTTC	CASSPDSRGGGYEQYF
16	TRBV7-3	TRBJ2-5	TRBD2	-	TGTGCCACTGATCTATTTCGGGGGGTCCCCCAAGAGACCCAGTACTTC	CATDLFRGVPQETQYF
15	TRBV7-3	TRBJ2-1	TRBD2	-	TGTGCCAGCAGCCTTCGGGTAGCGGGGGACAATGAGCAGTTCTTC	CASSLRVAGDNEQFF
17	TRBV30	TRBJ2-1	TRBD1	-	TGTGCCTGGAGTGACTCCCGGACAGGGTCTCCCTACAATGAGCAGTTCTTC	CAWSDSRTGSPYNEQFF
14	TRBV3-1/TRBV3-2	TRBJ1-2	-	-	TGTGCCAGCAGCCCAAGGACAGAGCGCTATGGCTACACCTTC	CASSPRTERYGYTF
15	TRBV27	TRBJ2-1	TRBD2	-	TGTGCCAGCAGACCCTCTAGCGGGAGGGCGAATGAGCAGTTCTTC	CASRPSSGRANEQFF
12	TRBV24-1	TRBJ1-1	TRBD1	-	TGTGCCACCAGTGACCCGGGACAGGGAGCTTTCTTT	CATSDPGQGAFF
14	TRBV19	TRBJ1-1	-	-	TGTGCCAGTAGACCTCTCCAGGGAGGCACTGAAGCTTTCTTT	CASRPLQGGTEAFF
17	TRBV5-5	TRBJ2-7	TRBD1	-	TGTGCCAGCAGCTTGGCCGGCAGGGGGCGAATTGTTGACGAGCAGTACTTC	CASSLAGRGRIVDEQYF
14	TRBV27	TRBJ1-6	-	-	TGTGCCAGCAGTCTCAAGACAGGAAGTTCACCCCTCCACTTT	CASSLKTGSSPLHF
15	TRBV7-2	TRBJ1-2	-	-	TGTGCCAGCAGCCAAGCCTCGGACATCAACTATGGCTACACCTTC	CASSQASDINYGYTF
15	TRBV15	TRBJ2-5	TRBD2	-	TGTGCCACCAGCAGAGGGTCGGGAGGCAAAGAGACCCAGTACTTC	CATSRGSGGKETQYF
12	TRBV5-6	TRBJ1-1	-	-	TGTGCCGGAAAGGGGGTGAACACTGAAGCTTTCTTT	CAGKGVNTEAFF
13	TRBV7-8	TRBJ2-5	-	-	TGTGCCAGCCATAAGAGATTCCAAGAGACCCAGTACTTC	CASHKRFQETQYF
15	TRBV28	TRBJ2-1	TRBD2	-	TGTGCCAGCAGTTTAGGCGCGGGAGGATACAATGAGCAGTTCTTC	CASSLGAGGYNEQFF
15	TRBV5-4	TRBJ2-7	-	-	TGTGCCAGCAGCTTGGGGGGCGGGGCAATGAGGGAGCAGTACTTC	CASSLGGGAMREQYF
19	TRBV13	TRBJ1-2	TRBD1	-	TGTGCCAGCAGCCCGCGAGAGAAAAGGTCCGGGACAGGGGGTATAGGCTACACCTTC	CASSPREKRSGTGGIGYTF
16	TRBV30	TRBJ1-1	TRBD1	-	TGTGCCTGGAGTGGATCAGAGACAGGGGCGAACACTGAAGCTTTCTTT	CAWSGSETGANTEAFF
14	TRBV19	TRBJ2-3	-	-	TGTGCCAGTAGTACCAGGGGATTTGCAGATACGCAGTATTTT	CASSTRGFADTQYF
14	TRBV7-2	TRBJ2-1	TRBD2	once	TGTGCCAGCAGCTTAGTTAGCGGGGTCAATGAGCAGTTCTTC	CASSLVSGVNEQFF
12	TRBV29-1	TRBJ2-1	-	-	TGCAGCGTGAATGGCCTTAGCGATGAGCAGTTCTTC	CSVNGLSDEQFF
14	TRBV7-9	TRBJ2-2	-	-	TGTGCCAGCAGCGTCACAGGGGAGGCCGGGGAGCTGTTTTTT	CASSVTGEAGELFF
14	TRBV18	TRBJ2-7	-	-	TGTGCCAGCTCACCACTGGACTCATCCTACGAGCAGTACTTC	CASSPLDSSYEQYF
12	TRBV19	TRBJ1-2	-	-	TGTGCCAGTAGTAGCGCATACTATGGCTACACCTTC	CASSSAYYGYTF
15	TRBV19	TRBJ2-1	TRBD1	few	TGTGCCAGTAGTCTAGGGACAGGGGGCTACAATGAGCAGTTCTTC	CASSLGTGGYNEQFF
15	TRBV13	TRBJ1-1	-	-	TGTGCCAGCAGCCCGAGCGGGGAGGAGAGCACTGAAGCTTTCTTT	CASSPSGEESTEAFF